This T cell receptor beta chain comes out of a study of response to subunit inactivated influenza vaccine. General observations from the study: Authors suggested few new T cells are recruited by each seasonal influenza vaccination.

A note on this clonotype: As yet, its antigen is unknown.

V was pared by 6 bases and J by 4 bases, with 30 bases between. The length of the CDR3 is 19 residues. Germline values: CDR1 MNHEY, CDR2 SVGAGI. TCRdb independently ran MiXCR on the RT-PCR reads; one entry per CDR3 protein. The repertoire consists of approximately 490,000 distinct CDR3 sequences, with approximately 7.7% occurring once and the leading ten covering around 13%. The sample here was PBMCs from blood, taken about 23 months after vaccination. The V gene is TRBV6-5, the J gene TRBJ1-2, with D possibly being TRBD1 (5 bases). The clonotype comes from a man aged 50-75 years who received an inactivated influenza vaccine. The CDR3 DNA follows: TGTGCCAGCAGCTACAAGGCGGGCCGGGCCCGGGACCAACTCTATGGCTACACCTTC. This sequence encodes CASSYKAGRARDQLYGYTF.